The T cell receptor (beta chain) under discussion was sequenced for a study of T cells in localized non-small cell lung cancer. V lost 1 base, J lost 11 bases, and 21 bases lay in between. The CDR3 has 17 residues. Germline assignment: CDR1 SEHNR and CDR2 FQNEAQ (reference sequence). As concerns this clone: Its specificity is not known.

General study points: An association was observed between higher blood T cell density and longer overall survival. Turning up in adjacent lung were a median around 58 of the top 100 tumor clones.

Sequencing was performed with immunoSEQ multiplex PCR; in TCRdb, only in-frame clones are kept and a portion is missing. The table shows about 54,000 clones, with approximately 80% occurring only once. Material: peripheral blood, obtained before any cancer treatment. The source of this sequence is a female donor over 55 with stage II squamous cell lung carcinoma. This sequence joins TRBV7-9 and TRBJ1-6, with D unclear. The CDR3 loop reads CASSLVSSVSRVAPLHF. CDR3 sequence (DNA): TGTGCCAGCAGCTTAGTGTCCTCGGTCAGCCGCGTGGCACCCCTCCACTTT.